The next 20 T cell receptor beta chains were all read from a single sample in a study of T cell repertoires in cytomegalovirus infection. One entry per CDR3 protein, called by TCRdb with MiXCR from the reads. The sample contains around 240,000 distinct CDR3 sequences, roughly 22% of which appear only once. The sequenced sample consisted of CD8+ T cells from PBMCs. The source is a human donor in good health (CMV status not recorded). Some clones in this sample may be carry-over from other donors' samples.

The chain couples TRBV28 to TRBJ2-1, with D hard to call. Trimming shortened V by 6 bases and J by 0 bases, and 15 bases separated the two germline ends. The germline V gene encodes CDR1 MDHEN and CDR2 SYDVKM. The length of the CDR3 is 16 residues. The CDR3 protein is CASSQTIVSSYNEQFF. CDR3 in DNA: TGTGCCAGCAGCCAAACCATAGTAAGCTCCTACAATGAGCAGTTCTTC.

The chain employs TRBV6-1 and TRBJ2-1; D gene unclear. Germline loops: CDR1 MNHNS, CDR2 SASEGT. Between the trimmed V and J ends, which lost 2 bases and 0 bases, there was a span of 8 bases. The CDR3 loop spans 15 amino acids. Here the CDR3 DNA reads TGTGCCAGCAGTGAACAGGCGAGCTCCTACAATGAGCAGTTCTTC. Translated, it gives CASSEQASSYNEQFF.

The chain uses TRBV19 and TRBJ1-2; D remains ambiguous. The V and J ends lost 0 bases and 6 bases respectively, with 14 bases between them. The germline V gene has CDR1 LNHDA and CDR2 SQIVND (reference sequence). CDR3 size: 15 residues. The CDR3 DNA follows: TGTGCCAGTAGTATAGATCTGACGTCAGACCATGGCTACACCTTC. Translation: CASSIDLTSDHGYTF.

This clonotype has a count of ten or more. The chain recombines TRBV28 with TRBJ1-2; 8 bases are shared with TRBD1. Unmatched junction bases numbered 9, after V lost 5 bases and J lost 4 bases. This CDR3 is 15 amino acids long. Germline V gene sequence: CDR1 MDHEN, CDR2 SYDVKM. The CDR3 nucleotides read TGTGCCAGCAGTGCCGGGACAGGCTACGCCTATGGCTACACCTTC. Protein: CASSAGTGYAYGYTF.

This chain joins TRBV11-3 and TRBJ2-3; TRBD2 aligns across 10 bases. Germline V gene data show CDR1 as SGHNT and CDR2 as YENEEA. This CDR3 has 15 amino acids. The ends lost 4 bases at V and 4 bases at J; junction bases unmatched: 5. CDR3 DNA: TGTGCCAGCAGCTACAGCGGGGGGGCCGCAGATACGCAGTATTTT. Translating it yields CASSYSGGAADTQYF.

There are many counts of this clonotype. This chain connects TRBV5-1 to TRBJ2-7, with D possibly TRBD2 on 6 matching bases. Trimming took 0 bases from V and 3 from J, leaving 16 bases between them. Germline V gives CDR1 SGHRS, CDR2 YFSETQ. The CDR3 has 16 amino acids. As DNA, the CDR3 is TGCGCCAGCAGCTTGGGTCAACGGGGGTACGGCTACGAGCAGTACTTC. This encodes CASSLGQRGYGYEQYF.

This clonotype was detected many times. The chain is built from TRBV7-6 and TRBJ2-5; D is ambiguous. Germline CDR1 and CDR2: SGHVS and FNYEAQ. Between the trimmed V and J ends, which lost 2 bases and 2 bases, there was a span of 6 bases. The CDR3 runs to 13 residues. DNA of the CDR3: TGTGCCAGCAGCTTAAACAGACAAGAGACCCAGTACTTC. This sequence encodes CASSLNRQETQYF.

V gene TRBV2 combines with J gene TRBJ2-1; D is tentatively TRBD1 or TRBD2 (6 bases each). V gave up 6 bases and J gave up 7 bases, with 22 bases separating them. Germline assignment: CDR1 SNHLY and CDR2 FYNNEI. This CDR3 is built from 16 residues. The CDR3 protein is CASSPWGADLGNEQFF. Written as DNA, the CDR3 is TGTGCCAGCAGCCCTTGGGGGGCGGATCTGGGGAATGAGCAGTTCTTC.

The chain joins TRBV29-1 to TRBJ1-2; D is unresolved. The CDR3 runs 14 residues. V gave up 4 bases and J gave up 0 bases, with 12 bases separating them. Per germline, CDR1 SQVTM and CDR2 ANQGSEA. CDR3 region: CSVVVGETNYGYTF. The CDR3 DNA follows: TGCAGCGTTGTCGTCGGAGAAACTAACTATGGCTACACCTTC.

This clonotype was seen repeatedly, ten times or more. The junction differs from germline at one of its ends, possibly a read error. V usage is TRBV7-6 and J usage is TRBJ2-7; D tentatively reads TRBD1 or TRBD2 (5 bases each). The CDR3 consists of 14 residues. Germline-derived CDR1 and CDR2 are SGHVS and FNYEAQ. The CDR3 loop is CASSSGPESSEQYF. The CDR3 DNA sequence: TGTGCCAGCAGCTCGGGACCAGAGTCCTCCGAGCAGTACTTC.

Turning to this clonotype: At one of its ends the junction is not consistent with the germline gene, which may arise from a read error. The J gene is TRBJ2-5, the V gene TRBV28, with a weak D call TRBD2 (6 bases). Germline V gene lookup returns CDR1 MDHEN and CDR2 SYDVKM. The length of the CDR3 is 16 residues. This chain's CDR3 is CASSPWIGGVAETRYF. The CDR3 DNA reads as TGTGCCAGCAGCCCCTGGATCGGAGGCGTAGCGGAGACCCGGTACTTC.

This clonotype has a handful of counts. The gene calls are TRBV6-1 and TRBJ2-1; 11 nucleotides agree with TRBD2. This CDR3 spans 15 amino acids. Germline loops: CDR1 MNHNS, CDR2 SASEGT. Unmatched junction bases numbered 13, after V lost 6 bases and J lost 12 bases. The CDR3 DNA is TGTGCCAGCAGCTCCGGGACTAGCGGCCCCCAGGGGCAGTTCTTC. This codes for CASSSGTSGPQGQFF.

Turning to this clonotype: At one end, the junction sequence differs from germline, possibly due to a read error. This chain links TRBV2 with TRBJ2-5; D is perhaps TRBD2 (6 bases). This CDR3 region has 13 residues. Germline loops: CDR1 SNHLY, CDR2 FYNNEI. The CDR3 nucleotides are TGCGCTGCCGAGGGATGGGGGAGGGAGACCCAGTACTTC. This translates into CAAEGWGRETQYF.

The rearrangement uses TRBV12-3 or TRBV12-4 and TRBJ2-2, with a tentative D call TRBD1 (6 bases). The CDR3 loop spans 16 amino acids. Trimming took off 8 bases at V and 0 bases at J, with 16 bases between the two ends. Here the CDR3 DNA reads TGTGCCAGCTCCCTCTACAGGGACACGAACACCGGGGAGCTGTTTTTT. Translating it yields CASSLYRDTNTGELFF.

This clonotype appeared many times. V usage is TRBV28 and J usage is TRBJ2-3; 13 nucleotides match TRBD2. Germline CDR1 MDHEN, CDR2 SYDVKM. V shed 4 bases, J shed 4 bases, and the junction held 5 bases outside the gene matches. This CDR3 is built from 16 residues. CDR3 region: CASSYTSGGASDTQYF. The CDR3 nucleotides read TGTGCCAGCAGTTACACTAGCGGGGGGGCATCAGATACGCAGTATTTT. The full variable domain, with the rest looked up from reference TRBV28 and TRBJ2-3, is DVKVTQSSRYLVKRTGEKVFLECVQDMDHENMFWYRQDPGLGLRLIYFSYDVKMKEKGDIPEGYSVSREKKERFSLILESASTNQTSMYLCASSYTSGGASDTQYFGPGTRLTVL.

This chain links TRBV28 with TRBJ1-3, with unresolved D. The ends were cut back, 5 bases at V and 8 bases at J, with 10 bases in the middle. The CDR3 has 12 amino acids. Germline-derived CDR1 and CDR2 are MDHEN and SYDVKM. The CDR3 DNA is TGTGCCAGCAGTCCACAGTGGGACACCATATATTTT. It translates to CASSPQWDTIYF.

This chain connects TRBV2 to TRBJ2-1; D is perhaps TRBD1 or TRBD2 (5 bases each). V was shortened by 10 bases and J by 0 bases, with 13 bases between the two germline ends. The germline V gene encodes CDR1 SNHLY and CDR2 FYNNEI. This CDR3 is 14 amino acids long. Here the CDR3 DNA reads TGTGCCACGGCTCGGGGCAGCTCCTACAATGAGCAGTTCTTC. As protein: CATARGSSYNEQFF.

This clonotype was seen many times. The rearrangement links TRBV7-3 to TRBJ2-1; 9 bases match TRBD2. The CDR3 loop spans 14 amino acids. The ends lost 4 bases at V and 7 bases at J; junction bases unmatched: 5. The germline CDR1 and CDR2 sequences are SGHTA and FQGTGA. CDR3 bases: TGTGCCAGCAGCTCAGGTAGCGGGGGAAATGAGCAGTTCTTC. Amino acid sequence: CASSSGSGGNEQFF.

This chain links TRBV29-1 with TRBJ2-7; D is possibly TRBD1 (5 bases). In germline, CDR1 is SQVTM, CDR2 ANQGSEA. With 4 bases removed from V and 1 base from J, the gap between germline ends came to 14 bases. The CDR3 covers 14 residues. DNA of the CDR3: TGCAGCGTTGTCGACAGCCTGACTTCCTACGAGCAGTACTTC. Translation gives CSVVDSLTSYEQYF.

The chain couples TRBV20-1 to TRBJ2-4, with D unresolved. The CDR3 spans 16 residues. Per germline, CDR1 DFQATT and CDR2 SNEGSKA (reference sequence). V was clipped by 2 bases and J by 6 bases, with 20 bases between them. DNA of the CDR3: TGCAGTGCTAGACCCCCCGACGGACGGCCCGGAAACATTCAGTACTTC. As protein: CSARPPDGRPGNIQYF.